Below, 29 T cell receptor beta chains from the same sample are listed, as sequenced in a study of blood T cells in healthy people across ages. A second PCR of roughly 7 to 11 cycles used a sample-barcoded 5' primer and a J-beta primer mix. A single record per CDR3 protein comes from TCRdb applying MiXCR to the 5' RACE reads. The sample includes about 1.4 million distinct CDR3 sequences, around 59% seen only once; the top ten take over 5%. The specimen sequenced was blood. Receptor source: a man aged 18 to 30 in good health.

This chain joins TRBV6-1 and TRBJ1-4; a weak D match, TRBD1 (6 bases). The CDR3 consists of 14 residues. V shed 7 bases and J shed 5 bases, with 14 bases lying between them. In germline, CDR1 is MNHNS, CDR2 SASEGT. CDR3 nucleotides: TGTGCCAGCAAGACCGGGACACAGAATGAAAAACTGTTTTTT. Translation gives CASKTGTQNEKLFF.

The chain couples TRBV5-4 to TRBJ1-1, with a possible D match to TRBD1 (5 bases). Germline CDR1 reads SGHNT; CDR2 reads YYREEE (reference sequence). V was cut by 5 bases and J by 3 bases, with 17 bases left in between. The CDR3 runs to 15 residues. The CDR3 here is CASRHTGTGDTEAFF. DNA for the CDR3: TGTGCCAGCAGACACACGGGGACGGGGGACACTGAAGCTTTCTTT.

The V call is TRBV29-1, the J call TRBJ2-1, with D tentatively TRBD2 (6 bases). The CDR3 runs 14 residues. Trimming shortened V by 6 bases and J by 1 base, and 13 bases separated the two germline ends. Germline CDR1 SQVTM, CDR2 ANQGSEA. CDR3 bases: TGCAGCGTCCCCGGACTAATTTCCTACAATGAGCAGTTCTTC. Its translation: CSVPGLISYNEQFF.

The chain recombines TRBV27 with TRBJ1-6; D perhaps matches TRBD1 (6 bases). Trimming stripped 3 bases from V and 9 bases from J, with 15 bases between. Germline V gives CDR1 MNHEY, CDR2 SMNVEV (reference sequence). This CDR3 contains 15 residues. CDR3 bases: TGTGCCAGCAGTTTCGGGGGGGCCGGTGGTTCACCCCTCCACTTT. This translates into CASSFGGAGGSPLHF.

This clonotype occurred once. The chain uses TRBV28 and TRBJ2-5; D perhaps matches TRBD1 (5 bases). The V end was cut by 5 bases, the J end by 3 bases, with 16 bases between. CDR1 is MDHEN, CDR2 SYDVKM, per germline. There are 15 residues in the CDR3. DNA of the CDR3: TGTGCCAGCAGTACTTACCGGCAGGGAAAAGAGACCCAGTACTTC. Translation gives CASSTYRQGKETQYF.

Details on this clonotype: At one boundary the junction diverges from the germline segment, which might be a read error. CDR3 sequence: CASSLGSGGSPTDTRYF. The CDR3 DNA sequence: TGCGCCAGCAGCTTGGGATCAGGGGGGTCCCCCACAGATACGCGGTATTTT. V and J are TRBV5-1 and TRBJ2-3, with a tentative D call TRBD1 (7 bases). The CDR3 is made up of 17 amino acids. Germline CDR1 reads SGHRS; CDR2 reads YFSETQ.

The rearrangement links TRBV4-1 to TRBJ2-3, with D unresolved. V was pared by 4 bases and J by 7 bases, with 12 bases between. The CDR3 has 13 residues. The germline gives CDR1 MGHRA, CDR2 YSYEKL. Here the CDR3 DNA reads TGCGCCAGCAGCCCGATTATGGAGCATACGCAGTATTTT. Its protein product is CASSPIMEHTQYF.

The genes are TRBV4-2 and TRBJ2-1; a weak D match, TRBD2 (6 bases). This CDR3 region has 17 residues. V lost 2 bases and J lost 7, with 21 bases in between. Germline lookup yields CDR1 LGHNA and CDR2 YNFKEQ. The CDR3 is CASSQPLPGPGGNEQFF. The CDR3 region has the DNA TGTGCCAGCAGCCAACCTTTGCCGGGCCCTGGGGGGAATGAGCAGTTCTTC.

The chain combines TRBV29-1 with TRBJ2-1; TRBD1 is a possible D gene (5 bases). CDR3 size: 19 residues. V was cut by 3 bases and J by 0 bases, with 24 bases left in between. Germline-derived CDR1 and CDR2 are SQVTM and ANQGSEA. The CDR3 DNA follows: TGCAGCGTTGAGGGCCTGCCGCCTTCACAGGCCAGCTCCTACAATGAGCAGTTCTTC. The encoded protein is CSVEGLPPSQASSYNEQFF.

This rearrangement joins TRBV2 to TRBJ1-2, with 9 bases matching TRBD1. The CDR3 length is 13 residues. In germline, CDR1 is SNHLY, CDR2 FYNNEI. Trimming cost V 8 bases and J 8 bases; bases outside gene matches: 9. This CDR3 reads CASGRDRERGYTF. CDR3 coding DNA: TGTGCCAGCGGACGGGACAGGGAGCGAGGCTACACCTTC.

J is TRBJ2-2 and V is TRBV20-1, with D hard to call. The CDR3 sequence is 15 residues long. V gave up 6 bases and J gave up 7 bases, with 21 bases separating them. CDR1 and CDR2 (germline): DFQATT, SNEGSKA (reference sequence). The CDR3 loop is CSAAGALGSLGELFF. In DNA, the CDR3 is TGCAGTGCGGCAGGAGCCTTGGGGTCACTCGGGGAGCTGTTTTTT.

The CDR3 sequence is CATTHRQGLFSYEQYF. The CDR3, as DNA: TGTGCCACCACTCATCGGCAGGGCCTCTTCTCCTACGAGCAGTACTTC. The chain has TRBV5-6 and TRBJ2-7, with a possible D match to TRBD1 (5 bases). The V end lost 9 bases, the J end lost 0 bases, and 22 bases lay between the germline ends. The V gene's germline CDR1 is SGHDT and CDR2 YYEEEE. CDR3 length: 16 amino acids.

This clonotype was detected a few times. The rearrangement uses TRBV12-3 or TRBV12-4 and TRBJ1-6; D gene unclear. This CDR3 is 14 amino acids long. V lost 3 bases and J 6 bases, leaving 9 bases between the germline ends. The CDR3, as DNA: TGTGCCAGCAGTTTGGGCGCCAGTAATTCACCCCTCCACTTT. It translates to CASSLGASNSPLHF.

The chain couples TRBV12-3 or TRBV12-4 to TRBJ2-1, with a possible D match to TRBD2 (6 bases). The J call is uncertain, as TRBJ2-7 better fits the DNA end. The CDR3 covers 14 residues. The chain's CDR3 is CASSAGEDYGEQYF. The CDR3 DNA reads as TGTGCCAGCTCGGCCGGGGAGGACTACGGGGAGCAGTACTTC.

The V and J genes are TRBV2 and TRBJ2-7, with 9 bases matching TRBD2. Germline V CDR1 and CDR2: SNHLY, FYNNEI. The CDR3 runs 14 residues. V dropped 7 bases and J dropped 0; count of bases not matched to a gene: 4. CDR3 sequence reads: CASNRLADSYEQYF. CDR3 bases: TGTGCCAGCAATAGACTAGCGGACTCCTACGAGCAGTACTTC.

The genes are TRBV4-1 and TRBJ2-7; a possible D gene is TRBD2 (5 bases). Per the germline V gene, CDR1 is MGHRA and CDR2 is YSYEKL. The CDR3 runs to 15 residues. Trimming shortened V by 1 base and J by 0 bases, and 10 bases separated the two germline ends. The DNA for the CDR3 is TGCGCCAGCAGCCAAGTTTCTAGCCTCTCCTACGAGCAGTACTTC. Its translation is CASSQVSSLSYEQYF.

This clonotype has just one count. This chain joins TRBV13 and TRBJ2-2, with a possible D match to TRBD2 (6 bases). Germline CDR1 and CDR2: PRHDT and FYEKMQ (reference sequence). The CDR3 spans 17 residues. The CDR3 spells CDNSLGGTVGLTGELFF. The CDR3 DNA follows: TGTGACAACAGCTTAGGAGGGACGGTCGGTCTCACCGGGGAGCTGTTTTTT.

The chain couples TRBV27 to TRBJ2-7, with D perhaps matching TRBD1 or TRBD2 (5 bases each). The CDR3 loop spans 14 amino acids. The germline V and J ends were trimmed by 3 bases and 2 bases, with 11 bases remaining between them. Per germline, CDR1 MNHEY and CDR2 SMNVEV (reference sequence). CDR3 in DNA: TGTGCCAGCAGTTTTGGGACCCTTCCCTACGAGCAGTACTTC. Its protein product is CASSFGTLPYEQYF.

V and J are TRBV20-1 and TRBJ1-4; 7 nucleotides match TRBD1. From germline, CDR1 is DFQATT and CDR2 SNEGSKA (reference sequence). The V gene end was trimmed by 6 bases and the J gene end by 8 bases; junction bases not matched to a gene: 6. The CDR3 is 12 residues long. The CDR3 sequence is CSARGPAEKLFF. The CDR3 nucleotides read TGCAGTGCAAGGGGGCCGGCAGAAAAACTGTTTTTT.

This clonotype was recorded only once. The chain combines TRBV2 with TRBJ2-4; 14 positions match TRBD2. The J call may be faulty, since TRBJ2-7 better matches the DNA end. CDR3 length: 15 residues. The germline CDR1 and CDR2 sequences are SNHLY and FYNNEI. DNA of the CDR3: TGTGCCAGCAGTGAAGGGGGACTAGCGGGGGACGAGCAGTACTTC. It translates to CASSEGGLAGDEQYF.

A few counts support this clonotype. The chain employs TRBV29-1 and TRBJ2-6, with 8 bases matching TRBD1. V shed 6 bases and J 1 base; nucleotides not matched to a gene: 8. This CDR3 contains 16 residues. Germline V gene lookup returns CDR1 SQVTM and CDR2 ANQGSEA. The CDR3 spells CSVSGGAPSGANVLTF. DNA for the CDR3: TGCAGCGTCTCAGGGGGCGCCCCTTCTGGGGCCAACGTCCTGACTTTC.

The J gene is TRBJ2-1, the V gene TRBV7-6; D is undetermined. V was shortened by 1 base and J by 3 bases, with 13 bases between the two germline ends. The CDR3 has 16 residues. Germline lookup yields CDR1 SGHVS and CDR2 FNYEAQ. The CDR3 nucleotides are TGTGCCAGCAGCTTAGATTTGGGGATGGGCTACAATGAGCAGTTCTTC. It is translated as CASSLDLGMGYNEQFF. Full variable domain (rest looked up from reference TRBV7-6 and TRBJ2-1): GAGVSQSPRYKVTKRGQDVALRCDPISGHVSLYWYRQALGQGPEFLTYFNYEAQQDKSGLPNDRFSAERPEGSISTLTIQRTEQRDSAMYRCASSLDLGMGYNEQFFGPGTRLTVL.

The sample holds one count of this clonotype. This likely comes from a read error, as the CDR3 has no conserved phenylalanine or tryptophan at its end. CDR3 sequence (DNA): TGTGCCAGCAGCCCGCGGGCTCAGGGGGTCTACAATGAGCAGTTCTGC. The encoded protein is CASSPRAQGVYNEQFC. This chain links TRBV5-5 with TRBJ2-1, with 7 bases that match TRBD1. The germline CDR1 and CDR2 sequences are SGHKS and YYEKEE (reference sequence). V lost 4 bases and J lost 3; bases outside the gene matches: 10. The CDR3 runs 16 residues.

J is TRBJ2-1 and V is TRBV30, with 9 bases lining up with TRBD2. Per germline, CDR1 GTSNPN and CDR2 SVGIG (reference sequence). This CDR3 is 13 amino acids long. Trimming removed 5 bases from V and 7 bases from J; junction bases left unmatched: 6. The CDR3 coding sequence is TGTGCCTGGTCAGGGCTAGCGGGAAATGAGCAGTTCTTC. Amino acid sequence: CAWSGLAGNEQFF.

V is TRBV4-3 and J is TRBJ2-5; D is possibly TRBD1 (5 bases). Deletions cut 1 base from V and 11 bases from J, with 8 bases between. CDR1 LGHNA and CDR2 YSLEER come from the germline V gene. The CDR3 extends over 11 amino acids. This chain's CDR3 is CASSQGTNQYF. CDR3 DNA: TGCGCCAGCAGCCAAGGGACAAATCAGTACTTC.

The chain has TRBV6-5 and TRBJ2-5, with D perhaps matching TRBD1 (8 bases). The length of the CDR3 is 15 residues. Germline V CDR1 and CDR2: MNHEY, SVGAGI. V was shortened by 6 bases and J by 5 bases, with 19 bases between the two germline ends. The CDR3 region is CASRNPEQGGETQYF. In nucleotides, the CDR3 is TGTGCCAGCAGAAACCCAGAACAGGGGGGGGAGACCCAGTACTTC.

V and J are TRBV27 and TRBJ1-5; D uncertain. The CDR3 consists of 15 residues. Deletions cut 1 base from V and 0 bases from J, with 7 bases between. The germline gives CDR1 MNHEY, CDR2 SMNVEV (reference sequence). Here the CDR3 reads CASSLLGLSNQPQHF. Written as DNA, the CDR3 is TGTGCCAGCAGTTTATTGGGTCTTAGCAATCAGCCCCAGCATTTT.

This chain connects TRBV15 to TRBJ2-3; D is ambiguous. Germline assignment: CDR1 LNHNV and CDR2 YYDKDF (reference sequence). V was pared by 5 bases and J by 3 bases, with 12 bases between. CDR3 length: 14 amino acids. The DNA of the CDR3 is TGTGCCACCAGCGGAAACTTACTGACAGATACGCAGTATTTT. Translation: CATSGNLLTDTQYF.

The genes are TRBV7-6 and TRBJ2-5; D is perhaps TRBD1 or TRBD2 (5 bases each). Judging by the DNA end, TRBJ2-7 fits better; the J call may be wrong. This CDR3 comprises 14 residues. The germline gives CDR1 SGHVS, CDR2 FNYEAQ. CDR3 coding DNA: TGTGCCAGCAGCCCGGGACCCCCCCACTACGAGCAGTACTTC. Its protein is CASSPGPPHYEQYF.